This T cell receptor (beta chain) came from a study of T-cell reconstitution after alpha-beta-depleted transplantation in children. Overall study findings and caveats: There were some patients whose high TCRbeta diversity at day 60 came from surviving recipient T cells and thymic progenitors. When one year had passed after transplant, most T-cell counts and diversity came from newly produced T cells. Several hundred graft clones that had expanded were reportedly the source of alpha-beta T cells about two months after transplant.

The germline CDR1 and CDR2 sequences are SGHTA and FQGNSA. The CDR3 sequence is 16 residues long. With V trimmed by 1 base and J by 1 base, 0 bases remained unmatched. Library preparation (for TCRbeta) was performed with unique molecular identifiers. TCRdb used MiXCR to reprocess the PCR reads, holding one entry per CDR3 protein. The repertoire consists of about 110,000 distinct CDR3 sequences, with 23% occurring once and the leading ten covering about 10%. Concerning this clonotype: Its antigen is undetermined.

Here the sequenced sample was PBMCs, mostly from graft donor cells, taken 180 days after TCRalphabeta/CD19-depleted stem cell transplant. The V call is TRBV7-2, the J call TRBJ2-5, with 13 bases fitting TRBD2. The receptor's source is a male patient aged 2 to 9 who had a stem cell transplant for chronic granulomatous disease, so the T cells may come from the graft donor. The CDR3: CASSLGTSGGQETQYF. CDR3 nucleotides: TGTGCCAGCAGCTTAGGGACTAGCGGGGGCCAAGAGACCCAGTACTTC. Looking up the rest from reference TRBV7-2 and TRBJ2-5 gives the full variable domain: GAGVSQSPSNKVTEKGKDVELRCDPISGHTALYWYRQSLGQGLEFLIYFQGNSAPDKSGLPSDRFSAERTGGSVSTLTIQRTQQEDSAVYLCASSLGTSGGQETQYFGPGTRLLVL.